Given below is one TCR beta chain in context. The data were produced by immunoSEQ multiplex PCR, yet TCRdb's version contains in-frame clones alone and is incomplete. The table lists just over 90,000 clones, approximately 76% of them singletons. The sample originates from a study of blood T cell repertoires in COVID-19. The CDR3 is made up of 14 amino acids. V shed 5 bases, J shed 3 bases, and the junction held 5 bases outside the gene matches. In germline, CDR1 is SEHNR, CDR2 FQNEAQ (reference sequence). The sequence derives from a man between 65 and 85 years old with acute or convalescent COVID-19. Material: peripheral blood. The V call is TRBV7-9, the J call TRBJ2-7, with TRBD1 matching 9 bases. This chain's CDR3 is CASSLTGGNYEQYF. CDR3 coding DNA: TGTGCCAGCAGCCTGACAGGGGGGAACTACGAGCAGTACTTC.